This TCR beta chain comes out of a study of sequential checkpoint blockade in melanoma. Study in general: Arm A got nivolumab then ipilimumab; arm B the reverse, 1:1.

Documented treatment: randomized to nivolumab then ipilimumab (arm A) or the reverse (arm B). Clones were sequenced by immunoSEQ multiplex PCR, and TCRdb holds only the in-frame ones, with some missing. The data hold around 34,000 clones, with approximately 86% observed a single time. This TCR derives from a human donor with melanoma. Sequenced material: CD8+ T cells sorted from blood (inferred from file names), taken from a patient given nivolumab and ipilimumab in sequence.

In DNA form, the CDR3 reads TGTGCCAGCAGCGGTACGGACAGGGACGGTCGGGCTTTCTTT. Protein product: CASSGTDRDGRAFF. The chain employs TRBV27 and TRBJ1-1; 8 bases are a match to TRBD1. V lost 6 bases to trimming and J lost 11 bases; unmatched junction nucleotides: 14. The CDR3 length is 14 residues. CDR1 is MNHEY and CDR2 is SMNVEV in the germline V gene (reference sequence).